The rows below give T cell receptor beta chains drawn from one sample of a study of cytomegalovirus exposure and HLA in healthy donors. Data came from immunoSEQ multiplex PCR; TCRdb stores just in-frame clones and leaves some out. The table has 150,000 or so clones, approximately 85% seen once; the top ten hold approximately 8.5%. Sequencing input: PBMCs. The source is a young man in good health and CMV-seropositive. Each CDR3 is given without its conserved first and last residue. The order of the fields is J gene, V gene, CDR3 protein.

J: TRBJ1-1
V: TRBV14
CDR3: ASSQESGILQGFAEAF

J: TRBJ1-5
V: TRBV30
CDR3: AWGGQGDQPQH

J: TRBJ2-7
V: TRBV19
CDR3: ASSIADEQY

J: TRBJ1-1
V: TRBV6-1
CDR3: ASRLSRGTEAF

J: TRBJ2-1
V: TRBV27
CDR3: ASSLRGPGYEQF

J: TRBJ1-2
V: TRBV30
CDR3: AWSVGVGQPYGYT

J: TRBJ2-1
V: TRBV7-2
CDR3: ASSWTGGEDEQF

J: TRBJ2-7
V: TRBV6-1
CDR3: ASSESVYEQY

J: TRBJ1-2
V: TRBV2
CDR3: ASSEARVLDGYT

J: TRBJ2-7
V: TRBV27
CDR3: ASSLGTGAFYEQY

J: TRBJ2-1
V: TRBV7-9
CDR3: ASRRLAGGSNEQL

J: TRBJ1-3
V: TRBV9
CDR3: ASSVGSSGNTIY

J: -
V: TRBV27
CDR3: ASSYSGTGSYEQY

J: TRBJ1-2
V: TRBV11-2
CDR3: ASSFGGVAGYT

J: TRBJ2-1
V: TRBV5-1
CDR3: ASSFPTGNEQF

J: -
V: TRBV18
CDR3: ASSPQTGQSVYEQY

J: TRBJ1-6
V: TRBV5-1
CDR3: ASARTGLNSPLH

J: TRBJ1-2
V: TRBV2
CDR3: ASSPITDTNLSYGYT

J: TRBJ2-2
V: TRBV5-1
CDR3: ASSRGQNTGELF

J: TRBJ2-7
V: TRBV2
CDR3: ASSVDRYYEQY

J: TRBJ2-1
V: TRBV7-9
CDR3: ASSPPGTSGNNEQF

J: TRBJ2-2
V: TRBV5-1
CDR3: ASSLALAATNTGELF

J: TRBJ2-7
V: TRBV7-9
CDR3: ASSPHTGAPYEQY

J: TRBJ1-2
V: TRBV7-9
CDR3: ASSEDRTYGYT

J: TRBJ1-1
V: TRBV13
CDR3: ASSFTGFTEAF

J: TRBJ1-4
V: TRBV27
CDR3: ASSPHSQPNEKLF

J: TRBJ1-1
V: TRBV11-1
CDR3: ASSPTGLNTEAF

J: TRBJ1-2
V: TRBV30
CDR3: AWTRTGVGYT

J: TRBJ1-2
V: TRBV27
CDR3: ASSGQSLYGYT

J: TRBJ1-2
V: TRBV2
CDR3: ASEPNRGFLVDYGYT

J: TRBJ2-6
V: TRBV11-2
CDR3: ASSYVGGFGANVLT

J: TRBJ2-3
V: TRBV19
CDR3: ASRLPGQLTDTQY

J: TRBJ1-4
V: TRBV6-1
CDR3: ASSEAIRATQGLNEKLF

J: TRBJ2-7
V: TRBV29-1
CDR3: SVRQGVYEQY

J: TRBJ2-7
V: TRBV6-1
CDR3: ASSEPTGLAYEQY

J: TRBJ1-1
V: TRBV2
CDR3: ASHSVNTEAF

J: TRBJ1-5
V: TRBV18
CDR3: ASSPQQGSQPQH

J: TRBJ2-5
V: TRBV5-4
CDR3: ASSLVEETQY

J: TRBJ1-6
V: TRBV11-2
CDR3: ASSPQISNNSPLH

J: TRBJ1-1
V: TRBV7-9
CDR3: ASSLNGDGTEAF

J: TRBJ2-2
V: TRBV30
CDR3: AWKQGTGELF

J: TRBJ2-3
V: TRBV5-1
CDR3: ASRASGEEGDTQY

J: TRBJ1-3
V: TRBV7-2
CDR3: ASSLGPGSGNTIY